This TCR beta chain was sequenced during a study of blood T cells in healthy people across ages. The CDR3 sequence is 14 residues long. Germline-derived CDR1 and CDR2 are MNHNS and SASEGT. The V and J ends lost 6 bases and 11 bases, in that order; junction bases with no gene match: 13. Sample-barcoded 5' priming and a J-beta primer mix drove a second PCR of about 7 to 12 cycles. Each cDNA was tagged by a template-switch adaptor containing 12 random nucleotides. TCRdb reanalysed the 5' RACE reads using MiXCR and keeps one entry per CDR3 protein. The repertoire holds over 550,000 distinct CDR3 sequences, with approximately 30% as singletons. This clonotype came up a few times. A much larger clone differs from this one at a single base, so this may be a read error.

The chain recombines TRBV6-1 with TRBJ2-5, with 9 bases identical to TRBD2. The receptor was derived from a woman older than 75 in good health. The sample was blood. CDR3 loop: CASRASGVGNEQYF. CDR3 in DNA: TGTGCCAGCAGGGCTAGCGGGGTGGGTAATGAGCAGTACTTC.